This T cell receptor beta chain was recovered during a study of identical twins. Study results and limitations: In cord blood, abundant beta clonotypes had fewer insertions; memory showed no trend.

This clonotype was counted between two and nine times. Its antigen is unidentified. TCRdb analysed the 5' RACE reads with MiXCR anew, one entry per CDR3 protein. This sample carries 200,000 to 250,000 distinct CDR3 sequences, under 8.5% of them seen once, and the ten largest clones take about 15%. This CDR3 is built from 12 residues. Trimming took 4 bases from V and 3 from J, leaving 9 bases between them. From germline, CDR1 is SQVTM and CDR2 ANQGSEA. Separately, the same data were catalogued under a study of T cells expressing NK-cell markers. That source reports: There were seven HCMV-seropositive donors and one seronegative donor among the eight sequenced. In a few donors, dominant clonotypes made up roughly 28.3-65% of CD3+CD56-NKG2C+ cells.

The chain recombines TRBV29-1 with TRBJ1-1; D is unclear. The sample taken for sequencing was CD8+ T cells sorted from blood. This receptor was taken from a woman aged 18-29 years in good health. The CDR3 DNA reads as TGCAGCGTTGGGCGGGCTTACACTGAAGCTTTCTTT. Its protein is CSVGRAYTEAFF.